One and the same sample provided the 28 T cell receptor beta chains below, sequenced in a study of blood T cell repertoires in COVID-19. Some clones are missing from TCRdb's copy, which holds only in-frame ones; the method was immunoSEQ multiplex PCR. The data hold around 320,000 clones, with over 90% observed a single time. Sequencing was done on a sample of PBMCs or T cells enriched from blood (not recorded which). The receptors come from a woman younger than 45 who had been exposed to COVID-19.

The rearrangement joins TRBV14 to TRBJ1-2; D gene ambiguous. The CDR3 spans 15 residues. Looked up from germline, CDR1 is SGHDN and CDR2 is FVKESK. The V gene lost 2 bases and the J gene lost 4 bases, with 14 bases spanning the gap. CDR3 sequence (DNA): TGTGCCAGCAGCCAATTGGAGGGCACGGTCTATGGCTACACCTTC. As protein: CASSQLEGTVYGYTF.

This clone has only a few counts. The V and J genes are TRBV4-1 and TRBJ2-2, with D hard to call. CDR3 length: 17 amino acids. Germline V gene sequence: CDR1 MGHRA, CDR2 YSYEKL. V gave up 1 base and J gave up 5 bases, with 17 bases separating them. CDR3 sequence: CASSQASQKTLTGELFF. CDR3 in DNA: TGCGCCAGCAGCCAAGCTAGTCAGAAAACCCTAACCGGGGAGCTGTTTTTT.

The chain combines TRBV29-1 with TRBJ1-5; 8 nucleotides align to TRBD1. The CDR3 is 14 residues long. Germline lookup yields CDR1 SQVTM and CDR2 ANQGSEA. V shed 4 bases, J shed 4 bases, and the junction held 6 bases outside the gene matches. The DNA of the CDR3 is TGCAGCGTTGCGACAGGGGTGGTGAATCAGCCCCAGCATTTT. Translated: CSVATGVVNQPQHF.

The chain is built from TRBV29-1 and TRBJ2-3; 12 nucleotides align to TRBD2. CDR3 size: 17 residues. Germline V CDR1 and CDR2: SQVTM, ANQGSEA. J was trimmed by 0 bases and V by 3 bases; bases with no gene match: 7. This CDR3 is CSVERTSGDGSTDTQYF. The CDR3 bases are TGCAGCGTTGAGAGGACTAGCGGGGATGGGAGCACAGATACGCAGTATTTT.

For the CDR3, the DNA is TGTGCCAGTAGTAAGGGACTCACGGGCGGCTACACCTTC. Residues: CASSKGLTGGYTF. The chain combines TRBV19 with TRBJ1-2, with a tentative D call TRBD1 (5 bases). V lost 4 bases and J lost 8, with 14 bases in between. Per the germline V gene, CDR1 is LNHDA and CDR2 is SQIVND (reference sequence). CDR3 size: 13 residues.

The chain couples TRBV18 to TRBJ2-1; no clear D. The CDR3 covers 13 residues. Germline CDR1 reads KGHSH; CDR2 reads LQKENI. Trimming stripped 6 bases from V and 5 bases from J, with 11 bases between. Here the CDR3 reads CASSGDLHNEQFF. CDR3 coding DNA: TGTGCCAGCTCCGGAGACTTACACAATGAGCAGTTCTTC.

The V and J genes are TRBV2 and TRBJ1-6; a possible D gene is TRBD1 (6 bases). In germline, CDR1 is SNHLY, CDR2 FYNNEI. The CDR3 extends over 13 amino acids. Trimming cost V 7 bases and J 8 bases, with 12 bases left between them. The CDR3 sequence: CASNQGPHSPLHF. Written as DNA, the CDR3 is TGTGCCAGCAATCAGGGGCCCCATTCACCCCTCCACTTT.

This clone was detected only once. J is TRBJ1-6 and V is TRBV11-2; D might be TRBD1 (5 bases). The germline V and J ends were trimmed by 7 bases and 4 bases, with 11 bases remaining between them. The CDR3 totals 14 residues. Germline V gives CDR1 SGHAT, CDR2 FQNNGV. CDR3 amino acids: CASTRGVYNSPLHF. The CDR3 region has the DNA TGTGCCAGCACCCGGGGGGTTTATAATTCACCCCTCCACTTT.

This clone was seen a single time. This chain connects TRBV6-4 to TRBJ1-2; D perhaps matches TRBD1 (6 bases). CDR3 length equals 14 residues. The V gene's germline CDR1 is MRHNA and CDR2 SNTAGT. The germline V and J ends were trimmed by 3 bases and 7 bases, with 15 bases remaining between them. As DNA, the CDR3 is TGTGCCAGCAGTGAGCAACCCGGGACACCTGGCTACACCTTC. Its translation: CASSEQPGTPGYTF.

The V call is TRBV5-5, the J call TRBJ1-5; 7 nucleotides match TRBD1. The CDR3 is made up of 15 amino acids. V shed 4 bases, J shed 7 bases, and the junction held 11 bases outside the gene matches. From germline, CDR1 is SGHKS and CDR2 YYEKEE (reference sequence). The CDR3 DNA reads as TGTGCCAGCAGCCCCGAGATAGGGGGCAGGCAGCCCCAGCATTTT. This codes for CASSPEIGGRQPQHF.

The rearrangement uses TRBV18 and TRBJ1-3, with D possibly TRBD1 on 5 matching bases. CDR3 length: 16 residues. Germline loops: CDR1 KGHSH, CDR2 LQKENI. V was cut by 0 bases and J by 4 bases, with 13 bases left in between. The CDR3 DNA is TGTGCCAGCTCACCACCTCGGAGGGACGGAGGAAACACCATATATTTT. Translation: CASSPPRRDGGNTIYF. The full variable domain, with the rest looked up from reference TRBV18 and TRBJ1-3, is NAGVMQNPRHLVRRRGQEARLRCSPMKGHSHVYWYRQLPEEGLKFMVYLQKENIIDESGMPKERFSAEFPKEGPSILRIQQVVRGDSAAYFCASSPPRRDGGNTIYFGEGSWLTVV.

This chain uses TRBV10-2 with TRBJ1-1, with D perhaps TRBD1 (5 bases). V lost 6 bases, J lost 3 bases, and 11 bases lay in between. CDR3 length: 13 residues. Germline CDR1 and CDR2: WSHSY and SAAADI. The CDR3 DNA follows: TGCGCCAGCAGCAACCAGGGATACACTGAAGCTTTCTTT. Translation: CASSNQGYTEAFF.

The chain recombines TRBV7-9 with TRBJ1-1, with D unresolved. The CDR3 is 14 residues long. Germline CDR1 reads SEHNR; CDR2 reads FQNEAQ (reference sequence). V lost 4 bases and J lost 4, with 13 bases in between. The CDR3: CASSWSPGSTEAFF. CDR3 DNA sequence: TGTGCCAGCAGCTGGTCACCCGGGAGCACTGAAGCTTTCTTT.

The chain has TRBV4-3 and TRBJ1-1; the D gene is possibly TRBD1 (6 bases). There are 14 residues in the CDR3. Germline loops: CDR1 LGHNA, CDR2 YSLEER. V shed 4 bases and J shed 0 bases, with 9 bases lying between them. CDR3 loop: CASSRTELNTEAFF. The CDR3 coding sequence is TGCGCCAGCAGCCGGACAGAGCTGAACACTGAAGCTTTCTTT.

V usage is TRBV14 and J usage is TRBJ1-1; 7 bases align to TRBD1. CDR1 SGHDN and CDR2 FVKESK come from the germline V gene. Trimming took 3 bases from V and 3 from J; bases not matched to a gene: 7. CDR3 length equals 15 residues. CDR3 protein: CASSQHRGGDTEAFF. CDR3 in DNA: TGTGCCAGCAGCCAGCACAGGGGTGGGGACACTGAAGCTTTCTTT.

The chain carries TRBV25-1 and TRBJ1-5; D remains ambiguous. Between the trimmed V and J ends, which lost 3 bases and 6 bases, there was a span of 6 bases. CDR1 MGHDK and CDR2 SYGVNS come from the germline V gene. The CDR3 is made up of 12 amino acids. CDR3: CASSDFGQPQHF. As DNA, the CDR3 is TGTGCCAGCAGTGATTTCGGTCAGCCCCAGCATTTT.

The chain is built from TRBV7-2 and TRBJ1-4, with D uncertain. Germline-derived CDR1 and CDR2 are SGHTA and FQGNSA. This CDR3 region has 16 residues. Trimming left V 1 base short and J 7 bases short, with 16 bases between. The CDR3 DNA reads as TGTGCCAGCAGCTTAGGGCCGACTAGCGGGTTTGAAAAACTGTTTTTT. It translates to CASSLGPTSGFEKLFF.

The rearrangement uses TRBV6-4 and TRBJ1-4, with 7 bases that match TRBD1. Germline V CDR1 and CDR2: MRHNA, SNTAGT. V shed 3 bases and J 0 bases; nucleotides not matched to a gene: 4. There are 16 residues in the CDR3. The chain's CDR3 is CASSEGTDATNEKLFF. CDR3 DNA sequence: TGTGCCAGCAGTGAGGGGACAGACGCAACTAATGAAAAACTGTTTTTT.

This chain links TRBV5-1 with TRBJ2-2, with 10 nucleotides matching TRBD2. Germline V gene lookup returns CDR1 SGHRS and CDR2 YFSETQ. The V and J ends lost 2 bases and 5 bases, in that order; junction bases with no gene match: 9. This CDR3 comprises 17 residues. The CDR3 protein is CASSFQAGGPGTGELFF. The CDR3 coding sequence is TGCGCCAGCAGCTTCCAAGCGGGGGGGCCAGGGACCGGGGAGCTGTTTTTT.

This sequence joins TRBV3-1 (or the pseudogene TRBV3-2) and TRBJ2-3; 7 bases match TRBD2. The germline CDR1 and CDR2 sequences are LGHDT and YNNKEL (reference sequence). This CDR3 is 15 amino acids long. V trimming: 3 bases; J trimming: 5 bases; junction bases outside the gene matches: 8. Written as DNA, the CDR3 is TGTGCCAGCAGCCAGGGAGGGGTCAATAGAGATACGCAGTATTTT. Translation: CASSQGGVNRDTQYF.

The rearrangement joins TRBV5-8 to TRBJ2-7; D unresolved. Germline V CDR1 and CDR2: SGHTS, YDEGEE. Trimming stripped 0 bases from V and 3 bases from J, with 7 bases between. This CDR3 has 13 residues. CDR3 sequence (DNA): TGTGCCAGCAGCTTGGGAGGTCACTACGAGCAGTACTTC. Protein: CASSLGGHYEQYF.

This chain uses TRBV5-1 with TRBJ2-6; D may be TRBD1 (5 bases). Deletions cut 4 bases from V and 3 bases from J, with 11 bases between. Per germline, CDR1 SGHRS and CDR2 YFSETQ. This CDR3 has 15 amino acids. DNA for the CDR3: TGCGCCAGCAGCCGAGCAGGGTATGGGGCCAACGTCCTGACTTTC. It is translated as CASSRAGYGANVLTF.

The chain has TRBV5-6 and TRBJ1-2; D is possibly TRBD1 (6 bases). Trimming cost V 1 base and J 12 bases, with 22 bases left between them. The CDR3 is 15 amino acids. Looked up from germline, CDR1 is SGHDT and CDR2 is YYEEEE. This CDR3 is CASSLLSTGGSGDTF. The CDR3 region has the DNA TGTGCCAGCAGCTTGTTAAGTACGGGGGGCAGTGGTGACACCTTC.

The V and J genes are TRBV7-9 and TRBJ1-1, with 7 bases matching TRBD1. Trimming took 5 bases from V and 7 from J; bases not matched to a gene: 10. This CDR3 region has 14 residues. CDR1 SEHNR and CDR2 FQNEAQ come from the germline V gene (reference sequence). CDR3 amino acids: CASSPTGQAGEAFF. For the CDR3, the DNA is TGTGCCAGCAGCCCAACTGGACAGGCTGGTGAAGCTTTCTTT.

The chain is built from TRBV2 and TRBJ2-2; D is possibly TRBD1 (5 bases). Germline assignment: CDR1 SNHLY and CDR2 FYNNEI. The CDR3 is made up of 14 amino acids. V was pared by 3 bases and J by 2 bases, with 7 bases between. The CDR3 is CASSEQGNTGELFF. The CDR3 DNA is TGTGCCAGCAGTGAGCAGGGCAACACCGGGGAGCTGTTTTTT.

V is TRBV18 and J is TRBJ2-3, with a weak D call TRBD1 (6 bases). From germline, CDR1 is KGHSH and CDR2 LQKENI. Trimming removed 0 bases from V and 0 bases from J, with 16 bases in between. The CDR3 extends over 18 amino acids. The CDR3: CASSPPPGVGGSTDTQYF. CDR3 nucleotide sequence: TGTGCCAGCTCACCACCTCCAGGGGTCGGTGGAAGCACAGATACGCAGTATTTT.

The chain carries TRBV30 and TRBJ2-5, with D tentatively TRBD2 (6 bases). The CDR3 covers 11 residues. The V end lost 5 bases, the J end lost 2 bases, and 6 bases lay between the germline ends. The germline V gene has CDR1 GTSNPN and CDR2 SVGIG (reference sequence). The CDR3 DNA reads TGTGCCTGGCGGGAGCAAGAGACCCAGTACTTC. Translation: CAWREQETQYF.

The V gene is TRBV13, the J gene TRBJ1-1, with D hard to call. This CDR3 comprises 17 residues. Trimming left V 5 bases short and J 1 base short, with 20 bases between. CDR1 and CDR2 (germline): PRHDT, FYEKMQ (reference sequence). In DNA, the CDR3 is TGTGCCAGCAGCCCCCCCTACCGTGACATTTCGAACACTGAAGCTTTCTTT. Translation gives CASSPPYRDISNTEAFF.